This T cell receptor (beta chain) was identified in a study of CD8 T cells in ankylosing spondylitis. Losses at the gene ends were 6 bases for V and 8 bases for J; bases not matched to a gene: 10. Germline CDR1 MNHEY, CDR2 SMNVEV (reference sequence). The length of the CDR3 is 16 residues. On this clonotype itself: What it recognizes is unknown.

Whole-study results and caveats: For ankylosing spondylitis blood, a TCR beta motif of 7 or 8 highly homologous variants appeared characteristic. As reported, disease-linked clones showed significant enrichment in matched ankylosing spondylitis synovial fluid.

For TCR beta, libraries came from quantitative 5'-RACE with molecular barcodes. One entry per CDR3 protein, called by TCRdb with MiXCR from the 5' RACE reads. Counted here are 150,000 to 200,000 distinct CDR3 sequences, around a tenth occurring once; the ten biggest clones make up over 12%. The receptor was derived from a female donor with ankylosing spondylitis or in good health (not recorded which). The chain combines TRBV27 with TRBJ2-2; 12 bases match TRBD2. What was sequenced was blood, either unsorted or a sorted T cell fraction (not recorded which). This chain's CDR3 is CASSLTSGSLPGELFF. The CDR3 nucleotides read TGTGCCAGCAGCCTGACTAGCGGGAGTCTTCCGGGGGAGCTGTTTTTT.